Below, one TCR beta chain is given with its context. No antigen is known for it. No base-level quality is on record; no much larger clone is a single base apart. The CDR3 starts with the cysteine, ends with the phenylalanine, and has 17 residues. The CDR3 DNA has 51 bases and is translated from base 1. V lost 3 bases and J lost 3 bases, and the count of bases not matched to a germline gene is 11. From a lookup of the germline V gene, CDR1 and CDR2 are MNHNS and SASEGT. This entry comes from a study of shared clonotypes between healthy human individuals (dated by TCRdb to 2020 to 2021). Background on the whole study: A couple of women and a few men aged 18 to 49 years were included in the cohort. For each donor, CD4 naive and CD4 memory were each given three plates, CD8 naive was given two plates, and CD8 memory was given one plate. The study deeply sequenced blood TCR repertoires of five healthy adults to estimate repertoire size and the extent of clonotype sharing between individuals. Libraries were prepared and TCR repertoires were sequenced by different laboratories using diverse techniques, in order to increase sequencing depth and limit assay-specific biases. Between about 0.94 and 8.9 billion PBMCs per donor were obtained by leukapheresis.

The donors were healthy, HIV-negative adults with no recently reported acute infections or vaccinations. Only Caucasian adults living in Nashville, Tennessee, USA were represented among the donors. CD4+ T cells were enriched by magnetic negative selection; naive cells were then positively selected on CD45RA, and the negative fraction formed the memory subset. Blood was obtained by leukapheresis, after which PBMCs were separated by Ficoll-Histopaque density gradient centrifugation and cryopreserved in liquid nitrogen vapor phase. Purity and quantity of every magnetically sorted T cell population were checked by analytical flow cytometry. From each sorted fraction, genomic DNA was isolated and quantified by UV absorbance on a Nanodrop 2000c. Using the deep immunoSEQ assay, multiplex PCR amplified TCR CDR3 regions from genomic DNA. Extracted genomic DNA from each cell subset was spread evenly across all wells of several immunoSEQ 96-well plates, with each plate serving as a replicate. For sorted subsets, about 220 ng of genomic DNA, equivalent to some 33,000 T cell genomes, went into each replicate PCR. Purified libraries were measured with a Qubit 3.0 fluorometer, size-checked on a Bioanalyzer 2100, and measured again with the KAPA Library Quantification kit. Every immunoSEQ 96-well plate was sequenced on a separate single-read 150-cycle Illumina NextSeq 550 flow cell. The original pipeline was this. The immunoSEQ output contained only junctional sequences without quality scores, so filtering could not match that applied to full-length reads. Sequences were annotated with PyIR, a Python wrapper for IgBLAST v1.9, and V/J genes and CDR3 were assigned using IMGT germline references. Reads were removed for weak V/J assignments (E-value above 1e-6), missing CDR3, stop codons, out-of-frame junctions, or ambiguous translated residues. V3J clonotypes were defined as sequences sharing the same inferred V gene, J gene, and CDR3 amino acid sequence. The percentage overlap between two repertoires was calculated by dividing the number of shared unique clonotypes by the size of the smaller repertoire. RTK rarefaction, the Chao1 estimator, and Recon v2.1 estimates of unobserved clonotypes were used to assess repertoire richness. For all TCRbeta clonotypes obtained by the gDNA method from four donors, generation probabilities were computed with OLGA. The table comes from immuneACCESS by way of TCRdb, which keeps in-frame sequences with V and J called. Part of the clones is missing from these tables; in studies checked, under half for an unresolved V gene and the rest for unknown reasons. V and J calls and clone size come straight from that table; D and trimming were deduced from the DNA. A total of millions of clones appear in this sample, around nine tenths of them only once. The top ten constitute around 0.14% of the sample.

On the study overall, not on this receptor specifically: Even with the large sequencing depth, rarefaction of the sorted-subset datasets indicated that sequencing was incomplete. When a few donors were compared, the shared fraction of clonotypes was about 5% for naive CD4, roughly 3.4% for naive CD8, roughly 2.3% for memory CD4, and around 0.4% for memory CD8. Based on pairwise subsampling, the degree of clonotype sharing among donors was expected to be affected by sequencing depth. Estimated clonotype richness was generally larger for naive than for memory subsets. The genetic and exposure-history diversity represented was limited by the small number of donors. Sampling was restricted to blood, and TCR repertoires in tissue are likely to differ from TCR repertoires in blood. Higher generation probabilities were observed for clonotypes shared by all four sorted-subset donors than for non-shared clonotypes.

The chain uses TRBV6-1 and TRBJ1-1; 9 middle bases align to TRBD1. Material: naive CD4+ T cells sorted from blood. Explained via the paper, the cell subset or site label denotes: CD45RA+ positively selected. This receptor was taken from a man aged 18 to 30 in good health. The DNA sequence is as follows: TGTGCCAGCAGTGACCTCGGGACAGGGTTTAGGGACACTGAAGCTTTCTTT. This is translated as CASSDLGTGFRDTEAFF.